This passage covers 12 T cell receptor beta chains from one sample sequenced in a study of blood T cell repertoires in COVID-19. Sequenced by immunoSEQ multiplex PCR; TCRdb stores in-frame clones only, minus some. This table holds about 350,000 clones, around 90% found once. Sequencing was performed on peripheral blood. These receptors were obtained from a man between 25 and 39 years old with COVID-19, enrolled during active disease.

This clone was found many times. The CDR3 coding sequence is TGTGCCAGCAGCCTAGACAGGGGCTTCAACTATGGCTACACCTTC. Amino acid sequence: CASSLDRGFNYGYTF. This chain uses TRBV3-1 (or the pseudogene TRBV3-2) with TRBJ1-2, with 8 bases aligning to TRBD1. The junction had 6 bases not matched to a gene; V was cut back by 4 bases and J by 2 bases. Per germline, CDR1 LGHDT and CDR2 YNNKEL (reference sequence). The CDR3 contains 15 residues.

The chain couples TRBV11-3 to TRBJ2-2; 13 positions match TRBD2. The V gene end was trimmed by 4 bases and the J gene end by 2 bases; junction bases not matched to a gene: 7. Germline CDR1 reads SGHNT; CDR2 reads YENEEA. The CDR3 consists of 18 residues. The CDR3 coding sequence is TGTGCCAGCAGCTCACTGGGACTAGCGGGGAAAAACACCGGGGAGCTGTTTTTT. This translates into CASSSLGLAGKNTGELFF.

This rearrangement joins TRBV7-9 to TRBJ1-3, with D maybe TRBD1 (5 bases). The CDR3 is made up of 15 amino acids. The germline V gene encodes CDR1 SEHNR and CDR2 FQNEAQ (reference sequence). V was clipped by 2 bases and J by 1 base, with 9 bases between them. CDR3 sequence: CASSLSRVSGNTIYF. The CDR3 DNA follows: TGTGCCAGCAGCTTAAGCAGGGTTTCTGGAAACACCATATATTTT.

V is TRBV5-4 and J is TRBJ2-5; 8 bases are a match to TRBD2. The CDR3 extends over 15 amino acids. Per germline, CDR1 SGHNT and CDR2 YYREEE (reference sequence). V shed 8 bases and J 3 bases; nucleotides not matched to a gene: 12. CDR3 sequence reads: CASRTGTREEETQYF. The CDR3 nucleotides are TGTGCCAGTAGGACCGGGACTAGAGAAGAAGAGACCCAGTACTTC.

Worth noting for this clone: Compared with germline, one end of the junction differs, possibly owing to a read error. The chain is built from TRBV6-5 and TRBJ1-1, with unresolved D. The CDR3 sequence is 15 residues long. Germline V gene data show CDR1 as MNHEY and CDR2 as SVGAGI. CDR3 protein: CTSSYRTYGDTEAFF. In nucleotides, the CDR3 is TGTACCAGCAGTTACCGTACATACGGGGACACTGAAGCTTTCTTT.

This sequence joins TRBV30 and TRBJ2-5, with D hard to call. CDR1 and CDR2 from the germline V gene are GTSNPN and SVGIG (reference sequence). CDR3 length: 13 amino acids. V lost 0 bases and J 1 base, leaving 6 bases between the germline ends. The CDR3 spells CAWSVMAQETQYF. The DNA for the CDR3 is TGTGCCTGGAGTGTAATGGCCCAAGAGACCCAGTACTTC.

V is TRBV2 and J is TRBJ2-1, with 7 bases identical to TRBD1. Trimming took 7 bases from V and 9 from J; bases not matched to a gene: 9. Germline V gene data show CDR1 as SNHLY and CDR2 as FYNNEI. There are 13 residues in the CDR3. CDR3 sequence reads: CASIRDRDAEQFF. In nucleotides, the CDR3 is TGTGCCAGCATTAGAGACAGGGATGCTGAGCAGTTCTTC.

The chain couples TRBV4-1 to TRBJ2-1; TRBD1 matches at 8 bases. After removal of 0 bases from V and 5 bases from J, the junction contained 18 bases not matched to a gene. The CDR3 has 20 residues. Germline V gives CDR1 MGHRA, CDR2 YSYEKL. The CDR3 region is CASSQDEVARGLSRNNEQFF. The CDR3 nucleotides read TGCGCCAGCAGCCAAGATGAAGTGGCCAGGGGGCTTAGTCGGAACAATGAGCAGTTCTTC.

V is TRBV27 and J is TRBJ2-7; D remains unclear. Germline V CDR1 and CDR2: MNHEY, SMNVEV (reference sequence). V dropped 6 bases and J dropped 7 bases, with 10 bases sitting between them. The CDR3 runs to 11 residues. The CDR3 sequence is CASRTHDEQYF. DNA of the CDR3: TGTGCCAGCAGGACTCACGATGAGCAGTACTTC.

About this clone: The sample has other DNA sequences that encode this CDR3 too. V usage is TRBV6-5 and J usage is TRBJ2-7; 9 positions match TRBD1. J was trimmed by 3 bases and V by 6 bases; bases with no gene match: 3. Looked up from germline, CDR1 is MNHEY and CDR2 is SVGAGI. CDR3 length equals 13 residues. CDR3 nucleotides: TGTGCCAGCAGGCCGGGACAGGGCTACGAGCAGTACTTC. It codes for CASRPGQGYEQYF.

The CDR3 is CASINFAGTENYGYTF. In nucleotides, the CDR3 is TGTGCCAGTATCAACTTCGCCGGGACAGAGAATTATGGCTACACCTTC. The V call is TRBV19, the J call TRBJ1-2; the match to TRBD1 covers 7 bases. The J segment lost 5 bases and the V segment lost 7 bases, leaving 16 bases of the junction unmatched. This CDR3 spans 16 amino acids. Germline lookup yields CDR1 LNHDA and CDR2 SQIVND (reference sequence).

The chain links TRBV5-1 to TRBJ2-2; 8 nucleotides align to TRBD2. Trimming took 0 bases from V and 6 from J; bases not matched to a gene: 4. The CDR3 covers 15 residues. Germline CDR1 is SGHRS and CDR2 is YFSETQ. CDR3 DNA: TGCGCCAGCAGCTTGGTAGCTAGCGGGTCCGGGGAGCTGTTTTTT. Its translation is CASSLVASGSGELFF.